This TCR beta chain originates from a study of neoadjuvant anti-PD-1 for oral cavity cancer (TCRdb year 2021). Concerning the study at large: Three to four biweekly doses of nivolumab at 3 mg/kg were mostly administered to patients before curative-intent surgical resection. A 33% response rate was observed in the parent correlative cohort, in which around twelve patients were included. For patients who did not progress, a fourth nivolumab dose was given around day 43, followed by definitive surgical resection on days 50-56. Under RECIST 1.1, a patient counted as a responder if showing complete response, partial response or stable disease, and as a non-responder if showing progression. The full study reports these points: Higher pretreatment blood TCRbeta clonality and lower post-treatment tumor TCRbeta clonality were correlated with higher pretreatment blood Treg/Th17 ratios. After neoadjuvant nivolumab, non-responders showed significantly higher T cell clonality (Gini index) in PBMCs than responders did. The TCR analyses had only a few patients in each response group, and the authors called for validation in larger cohorts.

There are 14 amino acids in the CDR3, from cysteine to phenylalanine inclusive. The CDR3 DNA has 42 bases and is translated from base 1. Per the germline V gene, MNHNS is the CDR1 and SASEGT is the CDR2. V is clipped by 6 bases and J by 1 base, and the sequence between their germline boundaries is 12 bases long. For deep sequencing, PBMC libraries mostly used around 480 ng of input genomic DNA, with six replicates for each sample. TCRbeta libraries were prepared with the immunoSEQ hsTCRbeta kit according to the manufacturer's instructions. The finished libraries were brought together in one pool at about 2.8 nM, which was then read using an Illumina NovaSeq 6000 S4 flow cell. The authors processed their data as follows. The immunoSEQ Analyzer was used for raw data preprocessing and quality control. The analysis was limited to productive rearrangements, and each clonotype was defined by a unique CDR3 amino acid sequence. Using the R package tcR, the researchers computed the Gini-Simpson index as their estimate of repertoire clonality. Student's t test was used to compare Gini indices, while Pearson correlation assessed associations with tumor size change. The clones in this table, taken by TCRdb from immuneACCESS, are in-frame only. Not every clone is retained; where verified, under half of the shortfall comes from an unresolved V gene, and the cause of the rest is unknown. V, J and clone size are taken as reported in that table, and D and trimming were inferred from the DNA itself. Counted in this sample were around 20,000 clones; approximately 70% of them appeared once. In total, the top ten clones hold over 2.5% of the sample.

The time point label on this specimen signifies: before neoadjuvant nivolumab. None of the patients had received prior systemic or radiation treatment, and all were newly diagnosed with stage II-IVA oral cavity squamous cell carcinoma. Everyone in the cohort had locally advanced, HPV-negative oral cavity squamous cell carcinoma. No culture maintenance or expansion was done, as the peripheral blood mononuclear cells went straight to analysis. Samples were obtained from a longitudinal correlative study of a single-arm phase II trial of neoadjuvant nivolumab in oral cavity squamous cell carcinoma. Genomic DNA-based TCRbeta sequencing was performed on subject-matched pre- and post-treatment PBMCs and tumors from three responders and three non-responders. Peripheral blood mononuclear cells were collected before nivolumab treatment and were collected again after treatment, at the time of surgery. The Maxwell RSC DNA from Cells kit was used to extract genomic DNA from PBMCs.

As for this clone: The clone's antigen remains unknown. Base qualities were left out, and no much larger clone turns up one base away.

The sample was PBMCs, taken before nivolumab (anti-PD-1) treatment. The rearrangement combines TRBV6-1 with TRBJ1-1, with TRBD1 perhaps the D gene, on 6 matching bases. The receptor's source is a person between 40 and 85 years old with oral cavity squamous cell carcinoma. The base sequence is TGTGCCAGCAGAGGGGGTATGGGGAACACTGAAGCTTTCTTT. Translation gives CASRGGMGNTEAFF.